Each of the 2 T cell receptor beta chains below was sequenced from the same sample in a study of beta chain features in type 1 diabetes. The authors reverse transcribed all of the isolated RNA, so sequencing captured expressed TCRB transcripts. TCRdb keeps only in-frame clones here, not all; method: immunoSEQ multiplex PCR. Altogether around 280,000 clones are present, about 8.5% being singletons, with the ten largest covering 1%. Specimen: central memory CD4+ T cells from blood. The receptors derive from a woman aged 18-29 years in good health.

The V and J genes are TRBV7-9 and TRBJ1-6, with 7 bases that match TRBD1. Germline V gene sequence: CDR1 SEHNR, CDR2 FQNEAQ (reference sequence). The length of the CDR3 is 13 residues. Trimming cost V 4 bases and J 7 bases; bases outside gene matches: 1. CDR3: CASSSTGNSPLHF. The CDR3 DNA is TGTGCCAGCAGCTCGACAGGGAATTCACCCCTCCACTTT.

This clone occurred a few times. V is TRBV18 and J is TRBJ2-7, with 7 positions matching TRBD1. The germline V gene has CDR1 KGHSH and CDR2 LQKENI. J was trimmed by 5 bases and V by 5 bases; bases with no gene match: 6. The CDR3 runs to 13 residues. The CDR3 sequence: CASSIRDRNEQYF. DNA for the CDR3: TGTGCCAGCTCAATCCGGGACAGAAACGAGCAGTACTTC.